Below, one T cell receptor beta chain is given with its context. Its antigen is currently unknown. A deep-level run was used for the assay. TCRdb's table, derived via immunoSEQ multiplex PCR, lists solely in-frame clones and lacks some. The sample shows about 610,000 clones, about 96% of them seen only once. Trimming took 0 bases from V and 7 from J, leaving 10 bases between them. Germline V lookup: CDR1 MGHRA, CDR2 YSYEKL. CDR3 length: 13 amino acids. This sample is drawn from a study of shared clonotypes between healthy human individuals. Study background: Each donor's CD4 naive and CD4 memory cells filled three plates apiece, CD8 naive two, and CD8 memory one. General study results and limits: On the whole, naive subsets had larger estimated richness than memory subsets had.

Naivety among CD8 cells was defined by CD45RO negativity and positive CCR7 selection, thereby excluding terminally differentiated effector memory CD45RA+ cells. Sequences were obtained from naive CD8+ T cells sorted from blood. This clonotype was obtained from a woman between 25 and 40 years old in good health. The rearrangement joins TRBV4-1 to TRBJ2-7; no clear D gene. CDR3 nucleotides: TGCGCCAGCAGCCAAGATTCAGAAGAGGAGCAGTACTTC. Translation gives CASSQDSEEEQYF.